This T cell receptor beta chain is drawn from a study of shared clonotypes between healthy human individuals. Looking at the study overall: Donors, aged 18 to 49, were two women and three men.

A remark on this clone: The antigen remains unidentified.

Germline lookup yields CDR1 MGHRA and CDR2 YSYEKL. The CDR3 is 14 residues long. Trimming removed 4 bases from V and 1 base from J, with 10 bases in between. CD8 cells regarded as naive lacked CD45RO, were positively chosen for CCR7, and omitted terminally differentiated effector memory CD45RA+ cells. The study, taken as a whole, reports: On the whole, naive subsets had larger estimated richness than memory subsets had. Clonotypes which were not shared had lower generation probabilities than clonotypes that all four donors shared.

Replicate PCRs from sorted subsets contained around 200 ng DNA, which is some 29,000 T cell genomes. Repertoires were generated with immunoSEQ multiplex PCR, while TCRdb's copy carries only in-frame clones and drops some. The sample includes more than 2 million clones, over 85% of them seen just once. The sequence was obtained from a man younger than 35 in good health. Some clones in this sample may be carry-over from other donors' samples. The chain links TRBV4-1 to TRBJ1-1, with D uncertain. What was sequenced was naive CD8+ T cells from PBMCs. CDR3 protein: CASSPESRNTEAFF. CDR3 bases: TGCGCCAGCAGCCCTGAATCTAGGAACACTGAAGCTTTCTTT.